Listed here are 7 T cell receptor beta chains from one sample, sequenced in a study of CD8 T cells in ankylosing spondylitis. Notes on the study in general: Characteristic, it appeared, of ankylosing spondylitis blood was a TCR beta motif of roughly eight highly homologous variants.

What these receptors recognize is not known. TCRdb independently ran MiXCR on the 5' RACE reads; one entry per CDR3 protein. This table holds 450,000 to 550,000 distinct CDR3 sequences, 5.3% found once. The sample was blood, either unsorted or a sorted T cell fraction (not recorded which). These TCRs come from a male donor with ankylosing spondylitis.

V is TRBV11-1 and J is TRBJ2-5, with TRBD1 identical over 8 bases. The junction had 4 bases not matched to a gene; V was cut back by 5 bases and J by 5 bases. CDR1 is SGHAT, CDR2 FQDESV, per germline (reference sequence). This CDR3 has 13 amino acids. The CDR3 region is CASSTRGRETQYF. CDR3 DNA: TGTGCCAGCAGCACCAGGGGGCGGGAGACCCAGTACTTC.

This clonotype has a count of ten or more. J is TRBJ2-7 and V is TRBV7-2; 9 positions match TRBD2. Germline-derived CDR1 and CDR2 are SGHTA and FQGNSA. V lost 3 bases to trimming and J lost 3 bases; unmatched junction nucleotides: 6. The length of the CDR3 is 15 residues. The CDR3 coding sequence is TGTGCCAGCAGCTTGGCTAGCGGGAATTTCTACGAGCAGTACTTC. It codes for CASSLASGNFYEQYF.

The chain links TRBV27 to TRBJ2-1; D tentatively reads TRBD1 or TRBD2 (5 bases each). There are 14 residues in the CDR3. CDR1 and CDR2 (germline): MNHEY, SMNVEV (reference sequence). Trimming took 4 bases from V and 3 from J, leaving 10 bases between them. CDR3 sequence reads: CASSWGGGYNEQFF. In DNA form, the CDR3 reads TGTGCCAGCAGTTGGGGTGGGGGCTACAATGAGCAGTTCTTC.

The CDR3 region is CASKSYRIGETQYF. The CDR3 DNA reads TGTGCCAGCAAAAGTTACCGCATTGGGGAGACCCAGTACTTC. V gene TRBV27 combines with J gene TRBJ2-5; D is unclear. The CDR3 is 14 amino acids. Germline V gives CDR1 MNHEY, CDR2 SMNVEV (reference sequence). The germline V and J ends were trimmed by 7 bases and 5 bases, with 17 bases remaining between them.

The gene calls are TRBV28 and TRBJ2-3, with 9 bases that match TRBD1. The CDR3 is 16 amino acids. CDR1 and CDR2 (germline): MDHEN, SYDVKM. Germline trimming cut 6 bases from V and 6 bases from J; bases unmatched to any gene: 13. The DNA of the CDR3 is TGTGCCAGCAGACGGCCCGGGACAGGGCGAATTGATACGCAGTATTTT. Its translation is CASRRPGTGRIDTQYF.

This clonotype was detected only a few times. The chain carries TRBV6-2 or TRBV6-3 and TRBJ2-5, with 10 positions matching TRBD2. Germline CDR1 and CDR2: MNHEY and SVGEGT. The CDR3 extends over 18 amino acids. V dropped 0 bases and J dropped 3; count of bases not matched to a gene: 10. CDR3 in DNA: TGTGCCAGCAGTTACTCGAGTAGAGGTAGCGGGAGGAAAGAGACCCAGTACTTC. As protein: CASSYSSRGSGRKETQYF.

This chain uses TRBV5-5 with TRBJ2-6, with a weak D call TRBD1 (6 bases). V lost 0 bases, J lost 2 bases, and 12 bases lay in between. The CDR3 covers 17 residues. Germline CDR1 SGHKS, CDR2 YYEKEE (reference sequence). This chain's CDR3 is CASSLAAGAPGANVLTF. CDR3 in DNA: TGTGCCAGCAGCTTGGCAGCAGGGGCTCCTGGGGCCAACGTCCTGACTTTC.